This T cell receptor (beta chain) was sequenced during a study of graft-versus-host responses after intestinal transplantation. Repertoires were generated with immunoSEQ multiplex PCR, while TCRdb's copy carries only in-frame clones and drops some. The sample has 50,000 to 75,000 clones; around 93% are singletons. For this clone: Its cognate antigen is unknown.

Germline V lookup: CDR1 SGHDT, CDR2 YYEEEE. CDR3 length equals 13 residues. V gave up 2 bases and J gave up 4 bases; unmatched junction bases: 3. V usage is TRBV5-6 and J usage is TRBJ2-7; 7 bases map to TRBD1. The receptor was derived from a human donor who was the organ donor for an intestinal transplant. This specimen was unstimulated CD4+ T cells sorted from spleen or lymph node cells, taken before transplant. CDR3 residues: CASSFGTEYEQYF. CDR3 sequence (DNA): TGTGCCAGCAGCTTCGGGACAGAGTACGAGCAGTACTTC.